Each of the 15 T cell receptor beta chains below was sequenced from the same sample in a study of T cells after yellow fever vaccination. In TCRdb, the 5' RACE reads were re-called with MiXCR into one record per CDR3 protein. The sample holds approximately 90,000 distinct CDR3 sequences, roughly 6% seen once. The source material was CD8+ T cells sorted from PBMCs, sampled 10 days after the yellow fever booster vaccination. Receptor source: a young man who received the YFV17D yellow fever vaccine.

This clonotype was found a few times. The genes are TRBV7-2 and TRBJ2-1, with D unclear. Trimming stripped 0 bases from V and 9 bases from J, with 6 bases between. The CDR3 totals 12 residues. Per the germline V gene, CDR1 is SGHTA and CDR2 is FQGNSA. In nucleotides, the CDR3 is TGTGCCAGCAGCTTAGCGAGTATTGAGCAGTTCTTC. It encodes CASSLASIEQFF.

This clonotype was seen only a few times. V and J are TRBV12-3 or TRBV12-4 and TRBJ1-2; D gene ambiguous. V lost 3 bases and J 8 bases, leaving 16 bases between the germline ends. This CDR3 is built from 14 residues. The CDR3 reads CASSLRETLGGYTF. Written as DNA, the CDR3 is TGTGCCAGCAGTTTGAGAGAAACTTTGGGGGGCTACACCTTC.

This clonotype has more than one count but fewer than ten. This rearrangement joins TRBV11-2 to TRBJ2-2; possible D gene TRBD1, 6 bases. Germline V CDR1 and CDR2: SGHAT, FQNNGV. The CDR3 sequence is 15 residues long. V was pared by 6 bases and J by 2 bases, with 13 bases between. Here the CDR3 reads CASSQDSINTGELFF. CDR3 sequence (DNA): TGTGCCAGCAGTCAGGACAGCATTAACACCGGGGAGCTGTTTTTT.

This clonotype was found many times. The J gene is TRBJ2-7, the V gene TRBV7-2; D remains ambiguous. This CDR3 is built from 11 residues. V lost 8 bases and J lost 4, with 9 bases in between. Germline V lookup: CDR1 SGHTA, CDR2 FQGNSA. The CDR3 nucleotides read TGTGCCAGCTCATGGGCTTACGAGCAGTACTTC. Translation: CASSWAYEQYF.

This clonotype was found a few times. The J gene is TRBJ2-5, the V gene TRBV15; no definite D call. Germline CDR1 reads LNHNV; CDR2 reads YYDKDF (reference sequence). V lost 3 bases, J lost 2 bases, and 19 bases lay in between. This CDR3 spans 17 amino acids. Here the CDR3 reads CATSSRAAHATQETQYF. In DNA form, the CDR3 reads TGTGCCACCAGCAGTCGCGCCGCCCACGCGACACAAGAGACCCAGTACTTC. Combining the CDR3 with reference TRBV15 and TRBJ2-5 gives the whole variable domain DAMVIQNPRYQVTQFGKPVTLSCSQTLNHNVMYWYQQKSSQAPKLLFHYYDKDFNNEADTPDNFQSRRPNTSFCFLDIRSPGLGDTAMYLCATSSRAAHATQETQYFGPGTRLLVL.

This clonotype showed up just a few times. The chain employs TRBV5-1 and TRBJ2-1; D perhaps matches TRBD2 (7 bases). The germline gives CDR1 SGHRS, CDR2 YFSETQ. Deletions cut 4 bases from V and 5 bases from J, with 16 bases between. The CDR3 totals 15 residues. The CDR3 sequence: CASSGWGGRNNEQFF. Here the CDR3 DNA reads TGCGCCAGCAGCGGGTGGGGGGGCCGGAACAATGAGCAGTTCTTC. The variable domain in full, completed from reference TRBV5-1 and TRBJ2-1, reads KAGVTQTPRYLIKTRGQQVTLSCSPISGHRSVSWYQQTPGQGLQFLFEYFSETQRNKGNFPGRFSGRQFSNSRSEMNVSTLELGDSALYLCASSGWGGRNNEQFFGPGTRLTVL.

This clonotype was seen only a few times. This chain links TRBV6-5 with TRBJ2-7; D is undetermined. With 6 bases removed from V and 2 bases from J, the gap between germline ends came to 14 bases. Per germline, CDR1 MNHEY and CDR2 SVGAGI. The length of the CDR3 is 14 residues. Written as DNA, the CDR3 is TGTGCCAGCAGCCCCATGGGCGGACCCTACGAGCAGTACTTC. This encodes CASSPMGGPYEQYF.

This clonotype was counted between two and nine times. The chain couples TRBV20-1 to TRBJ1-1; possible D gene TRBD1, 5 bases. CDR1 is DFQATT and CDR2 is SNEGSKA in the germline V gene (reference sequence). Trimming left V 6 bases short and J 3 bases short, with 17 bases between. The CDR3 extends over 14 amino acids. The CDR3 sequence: CSASMLGRDTEAFF. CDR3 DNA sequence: TGCAGTGCCAGCATGTTGGGGCGGGACACTGAAGCTTTCTTT.

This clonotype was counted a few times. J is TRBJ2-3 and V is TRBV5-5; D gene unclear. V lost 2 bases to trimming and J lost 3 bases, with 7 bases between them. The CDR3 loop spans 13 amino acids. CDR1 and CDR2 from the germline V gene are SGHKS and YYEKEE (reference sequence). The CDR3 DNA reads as TGTGCCAGCAGCTTACCCCCGACAGATACGCAGTATTTT. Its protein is CASSLPPTDTQYF.

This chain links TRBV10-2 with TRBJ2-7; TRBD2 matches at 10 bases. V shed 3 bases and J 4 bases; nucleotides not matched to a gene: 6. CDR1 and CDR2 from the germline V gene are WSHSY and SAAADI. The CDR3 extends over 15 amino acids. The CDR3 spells CASSELVAGGYEQYF. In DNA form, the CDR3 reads TGCGCCAGCAGTGAATTAGTAGCGGGGGGTTACGAGCAGTACTTC.

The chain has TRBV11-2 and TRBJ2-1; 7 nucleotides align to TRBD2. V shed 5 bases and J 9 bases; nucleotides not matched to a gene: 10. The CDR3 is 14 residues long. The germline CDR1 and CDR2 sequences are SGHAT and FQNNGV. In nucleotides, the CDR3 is TGTGCCAGCAGCCTTAGTCGGGGGGATGGTGAGCAGTTCTTC. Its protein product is CASSLSRGDGEQFF.

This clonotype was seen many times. In DNA form, the CDR3 reads TGTGCCAGCAGCTTGGGACAGTCCAATCAGCCCCAGCATTTT. Amino acid sequence: CASSLGQSNQPQHF. The chain couples TRBV7-9 to TRBJ1-5, with TRBD1 matching 7 bases. The CDR3 runs to 14 residues. The V gene end was trimmed by 3 bases and the J gene end by 3 bases; junction bases not matched to a gene: 2. The germline CDR1 and CDR2 sequences are SEHNR and FQNEAQ (reference sequence).

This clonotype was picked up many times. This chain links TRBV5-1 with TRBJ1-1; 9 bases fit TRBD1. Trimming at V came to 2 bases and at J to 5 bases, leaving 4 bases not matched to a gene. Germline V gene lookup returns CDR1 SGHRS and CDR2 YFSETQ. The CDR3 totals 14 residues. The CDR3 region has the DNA TGCGCCAGCAGCTTACAGGGGGCATTGACTGAAGCTTTCTTT. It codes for CASSLQGALTEAFF.

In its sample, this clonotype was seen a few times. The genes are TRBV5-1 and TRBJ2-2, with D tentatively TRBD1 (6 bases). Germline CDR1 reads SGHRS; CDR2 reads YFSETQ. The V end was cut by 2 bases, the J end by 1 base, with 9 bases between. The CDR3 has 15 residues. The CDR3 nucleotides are TGCGCCAGCAGCTTCTGGGGACAGAACACCGGGGAGCTGTTTTTT. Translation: CASSFWGQNTGELFF.

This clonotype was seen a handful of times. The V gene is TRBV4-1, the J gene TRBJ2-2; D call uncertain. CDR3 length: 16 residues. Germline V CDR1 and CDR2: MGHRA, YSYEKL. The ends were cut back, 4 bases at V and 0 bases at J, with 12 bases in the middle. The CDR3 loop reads CASSRSLITNTGELFF. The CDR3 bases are TGCGCCAGCAGCCGATCGTTGATAACGAACACCGGGGAGCTGTTTTTT.